What follows are 32 T cell receptor beta chains derived from one specimen sequenced in a study of beta chain features in type 1 diabetes. All of the isolated RNA was reverse transcribed, so expressed TCRB transcripts were sequenced. Clones were read by immunoSEQ multiplex PCR, and TCRdb kept only the in-frame ones, dropping some. The data contain hundreds of thousands of clones, 15% of them singletons. Sequenced sample: naive CD4+ T cells from blood. The receptors here all came from a man between 18 and 29 years old in good health.

This clone was seen only a few times. This same CDR3 is encoded by further DNA sequences in the sample. This chain connects TRBV18 to TRBJ2-7; D is possibly TRBD1 (5 bases). The CDR3 length is 14 residues. Germline CDR1 reads KGHSH; CDR2 reads LQKENI. The ends were cut back, 4 bases at V and 4 bases at J, with 14 bases in the middle. CDR3 bases: TGTGCCAGCTCACAAGGACAAGGGATTTACGAGCAGTACTTC. Amino acid sequence: CASSQGQGIYEQYF.

J is TRBJ2-3 and V is TRBV28, with 8 nucleotides matching TRBD1. This CDR3 is 14 amino acids long. V lost 6 bases and J lost 0; bases outside the gene matches: 2. Germline V CDR1 and CDR2: MDHEN, SYDVKM. The CDR3, as DNA: TGTGCCAGCAGGAGGACAGGGAGCACAGATACGCAGTATTTT. This translates into CASRRTGSTDTQYF.

This clone came up a few times. The V gene is TRBV25-1, the J gene TRBJ1-3, with D hard to call. In germline, CDR1 is MGHDK, CDR2 SYGVNS. With 5 bases removed from V and 3 bases from J, the gap between germline ends came to 17 bases. There are 16 residues in the CDR3. Here the CDR3 reads CASSSLQAPGGNTIYF. The CDR3 DNA is TGTGCCAGCAGTTCCCTCCAGGCCCCGGGTGGAAACACCATATATTTT.

This clone was found a few times. This rearrangement joins TRBV9 to TRBJ2-3; 10 bases fit TRBD2. J gave up 4 bases and V 0 bases, and 11 bases lay outside the gene matches. Germline assignment: CDR1 SGDLS and CDR2 YYNGEE. The CDR3 totals 18 residues. The DNA of the CDR3 is TGTGCCAGCAGCGTAGTGGCTAGCGGGAGTCCGGGCGCAGATACGCAGTATTTT. This codes for CASSVVASGSPGADTQYF.

This clone came up a few times. The CDR3 region has the DNA TGTGCCAGCATCCGACCAGGGGAAGCTTTCTTT. Its protein is CASIRPGEAFF. The genes are TRBV6-6 and TRBJ1-1; possible D gene TRBD1, 5 bases. The CDR3 runs to 11 residues. Germline loops: CDR1 MNHNY, CDR2 SVGAGI (reference sequence). V was shortened by 7 bases and J by 8 bases, with 11 bases between the two germline ends.

In this sample, this clone turned up a few times. The chain is built from TRBV5-6 and TRBJ2-5; 11 nucleotides align to TRBD1. The J call could be wrong; TRBJ2-7 is a better fit for the DNA end. The CDR3 loop spans 15 amino acids. Germline V gene lookup returns CDR1 SGHDT and CDR2 YYEEEE. The CDR3 reads CASSTWTGGRHEQYF. The CDR3 DNA follows: TGTGCCAGCAGCACCTGGACAGGGGGCCGGCACGAGCAGTACTTC.

The chain is built from TRBV9 and TRBJ2-7, with a weak D call TRBD2 (6 bases). V lost 4 bases, J lost 6 bases, and 17 bases lay in between. The CDR3 extends over 14 amino acids. Per the germline V gene, CDR1 is SGDLS and CDR2 is YYNGEE. Here the CDR3 reads CASSPRRAGSEQYF. The CDR3 DNA is TGTGCCAGCAGCCCCCGGAGGGCAGGGAGCGAGCAGTACTTC.

DNA for the CDR3: TGTGCCAGCAGCTTGCGATTGAGGCTCTCTGGAAACACCATATATTTT. It codes for CASSLRLRLSGNTIYF. The chain has TRBV5-6 and TRBJ1-3, with no clear D. Trimming cost V 1 base and J 0 bases, with 11 bases left between them. Germline V gene lookup returns CDR1 SGHDT and CDR2 YYEEEE. This CDR3 has 16 residues.

This rearrangement joins TRBV7-2 to TRBJ2-3; D unclear. The germline gives CDR1 SGHTA, CDR2 FQGNSA. This CDR3 has 15 amino acids. The V end was cut by 1 base, the J end by 6 bases, with 14 bases between. The CDR3 sequence is CASSLEGGSRDTQYF. The CDR3 nucleotides are TGTGCCAGCAGCTTAGAAGGTGGTTCCAGGGATACGCAGTATTTT.

The table lists this clone with a few counts. This chain joins TRBV4-3 and TRBJ2-1, with TRBD2 identical over 7 bases. The germline CDR1 and CDR2 sequences are LGHNA and YSLEER. The CDR3 loop spans 16 amino acids. Trimming took 4 bases from V and 8 from J; bases not matched to a gene: 14. The CDR3, as DNA: TGCGCCAGCAGCCCCCCTGGGGCTAGCGGTTTCTATGAGCAGTTCTTC. Amino acids: CASSPPGASGFYEQFF.

The chain links TRBV5-1 to TRBJ1-3, with a possible D match to TRBD1 (6 bases). CDR3 size: 16 residues. V was clipped by 0 bases and J by 0 bases, with 10 bases between them. Germline V gene sequence: CDR1 SGHRS, CDR2 YFSETQ. The CDR3 loop reads CASSLEGVSSGNTIYF. The DNA of the CDR3 is TGCGCCAGCAGCTTGGAGGGGGTTTCCTCTGGAAACACCATATATTTT. The variable domain in full, with the rest retrieved from reference TRBV5-1 and TRBJ1-3, is KAGVTQTPRYLIKTRGQQVTLSCSPISGHRSVSWYQQTPGQGLQFLFEYFSETQRNKGNFPGRFSGRQFSNSRSEMNVSTLELGDSALYLCASSLEGVSSGNTIYFGEGSWLTVV.

In its sample, this clone was seen a few times. The chain couples TRBV4-1 to TRBJ2-1; no firm D call. The V gene lost 5 bases and the J gene lost 3 bases, with 14 bases spanning the gap. The CDR3 extends over 15 amino acids. CDR1 and CDR2 (germline): MGHRA, YSYEKL. The CDR3, as DNA: TGCGCCAGCAGCTTATCGGGCCTTAACTACAATGAGCAGTTCTTC. Translation: CASSLSGLNYNEQFF.

This clone has only a few counts. The genes are TRBV10-3 and TRBJ2-7; 7 positions match TRBD2. Trimming removed 3 bases from V and 0 bases from J; junction bases left unmatched: 8. CDR1 is ENHRY, CDR2 SYGVKD, per germline. The CDR3 is 16 amino acids. DNA for the CDR3: TGTGCCATCAGTGAAGGGAGGGAAGGGAGCTCCTACGAGCAGTACTTC. It specifies CAISEGREGSSYEQYF.

The chain carries TRBV5-4 and TRBJ2-5; D is unresolved. From germline, CDR1 is SGHNT and CDR2 YYREEE (reference sequence). The CDR3 consists of 12 residues. V lost 4 bases to trimming and J lost 3 bases, with 7 bases between them. CDR3 nucleotides: TGTGCCAGCAGCCAAGTTGAAGAGACCCAGTACTTC. It encodes CASSQVEETQYF.

This clone was detected only a few times. Other DNA variants within this sample encode the same CDR3. The chain couples TRBV7-2 to TRBJ1-1; D not resolved. Germline V gene data show CDR1 as SGHTA and CDR2 as FQGNSA. This CDR3 contains 13 residues. The germline V and J ends were trimmed by 5 bases and 0 bases, with 7 bases remaining between them. CDR3 coding DNA: TGTGCCAGCAGCCGCCAGGTGAACACTGAAGCTTTCTTT. It codes for CASSRQVNTEAFF.

J is TRBJ1-5 and V is TRBV6-5; tentative D call: TRBD1 (5 bases). The V and J ends lost 6 bases and 5 bases respectively, with 8 bases between them. From germline, CDR1 is MNHEY and CDR2 SVGAGI. This CDR3 contains 12 residues. In DNA form, the CDR3 reads TGTGCCAGCAGCGACAGCGATCAGCCCCAGCATTTT. It yields the protein CASSDSDQPQHF.

This clone was observed a few times. The V and J genes are TRBV5-4 and TRBJ1-5, with 7 bases lining up with TRBD1. Germline V lookup: CDR1 SGHNT, CDR2 YYREEE (reference sequence). The junction had 4 bases not matched to a gene; V was cut back by 4 bases and J by 3 bases. This CDR3 is built from 14 residues. CDR3 protein: CASSQGQVNQPQHF. For the CDR3, the DNA is TGTGCCAGCAGCCAAGGACAGGTCAATCAGCCCCAGCATTTT.

The rearrangement joins TRBV28 to TRBJ1-4, with no clear D. V gave up 5 bases and J gave up 2 bases, with 15 bases separating them. CDR1 is MDHEN, CDR2 SYDVKM, per germline. This CDR3 is 16 amino acids long. The CDR3 DNA follows: TGTGCCAGCAGTCGTCGCCCCCCGGGGACTAATGAAAAACTGTTTTTT. It translates to CASSRRPPGTNEKLFF.

The rearrangement links TRBV7-2 to TRBJ1-2; D unresolved. CDR3 length equals 13 residues. The germline gives CDR1 SGHTA, CDR2 FQGNSA. V was shortened by 5 bases and J by 3 bases, with 10 bases between the two germline ends. The CDR3 DNA sequence: TGTGCCAGCAGCCTCCGACGGGACTATGGCTACACCTTC. This codes for CASSLRRDYGYTF.

The CDR3 region is CASSHGQKETQYF. CDR3 coding DNA: TGCGCCAGCAGCCATGGACAGAAAGAGACCCAGTACTTC. The chain carries TRBV5-1 and TRBJ2-5; D is perhaps TRBD1 (6 bases). The CDR3 is 13 residues long. The V gene lost 4 bases and the J gene lost 3 bases, with 10 bases spanning the gap. Germline loops: CDR1 SGHRS, CDR2 YFSETQ.

Concerning this clone itself: Its ends do not fully match the called genes, so a read error is possible. This chain joins TRBV7-8 and TRBJ2-7, with 7 bases lining up with TRBD2. The length of the CDR3 is 14 residues. From germline, CDR1 is SGHVS and CDR2 FQNEAQ. DNA for the CDR3: TGTGCCAGCAGCTTAAGACTAGCCATCTACAAGCAGTACTTC. Translated, it gives CASSLRLAIYKQYF.

This sequence joins TRBV29-1 and TRBJ1-1, with D tentatively TRBD1 (5 bases). Germline V gene sequence: CDR1 SQVTM, CDR2 ANQGSEA. The germline V and J ends were trimmed by 2 bases and 5 bases, with 18 bases remaining between them. CDR3 length: 15 residues. CDR3 coding DNA: TGCAGCGTTGAACTACACGGGGGTAAGGGAACTGAAGCTTTCTTT. Its protein product is CSVELHGGKGTEAFF.

This clone was picked up a small number of times. The chain recombines TRBV4-2 with TRBJ2-3, with 9 bases that match TRBD2. CDR3 length: 15 amino acids. The germline CDR1 and CDR2 sequences are LGHNA and YNFKEQ. Trimming took 1 base from V and 2 from J; bases not matched to a gene: 1. The CDR3 DNA reads as TGTGCCAGCAGCCAAGCTAGCGGGGCCACAGATACGCAGTATTTT. Its protein is CASSQASGATDTQYF.

This clone was seen a few times. CDR3 residues: CASSFDRSTEAFF. For the CDR3, the DNA is TGTGCCAGCAGCTTTGACAGGAGCACTGAAGCTTTCTTT. The rearrangement uses TRBV7-3 and TRBJ1-1, with TRBD1 as a possible D gene (6 bases). CDR3 length: 13 residues. The V gene lost 3 bases and the J gene lost 4 bases, with 9 bases spanning the gap. Germline CDR1 is SGHTA and CDR2 is FQGTGA.

This clone has a handful of counts. The chain links TRBV7-9 to TRBJ1-6; 9 bases fit TRBD1. The CDR3 sequence is 14 residues long. Germline V gene data show CDR1 as SEHNR and CDR2 as FQNEAQ (reference sequence). J gave up 9 bases and V 6 bases, and 6 bases lay outside the gene matches. The CDR3 is CASSSGTGFSPLHF. The CDR3 coding sequence is TGTGCCAGCAGTTCCGGGACAGGGTTTTCACCCCTCCACTTT. Full variable domain (missing parts from reference TRBV7-9 and TRBJ1-6): DTGVSQNPRHKITKRGQNVTFRCDPISEHNRLYWYRQTLGQGPEFLTYFQNEAQLEKSRLLSDRFSAERPKGSFSTLEIQRTEQGDSAMYLCASSSGTGFSPLHFGNGTRLTVT.

This clone was observed a handful of times. V usage is TRBV4-1 and J usage is TRBJ2-1; D is uncertain. Germline CDR1 MGHRA, CDR2 YSYEKL. The V and J ends lost 5 bases and 0 bases respectively, with 17 bases between them. The CDR3 spans 17 residues. The CDR3 here is CASSSRASVSSYNEQFF. In DNA, the CDR3 is TGCGCCAGCAGCTCTCGCGCCAGTGTTAGCTCCTACAATGAGCAGTTCTTC.

This clone occurred a few times. The chain has TRBV11-1 and TRBJ2-2; D not certain. V shed 1 base and J shed 4 bases, with 10 bases lying between them. The germline V gene has CDR1 SGHAT and CDR2 FQDESV (reference sequence). CDR3 length equals 15 residues. The CDR3 is CASSLEGMGTGELFF. The CDR3 nucleotides read TGTGCCAGCAGCTTAGAAGGGATGGGCACCGGGGAGCTGTTTTTT.

The table lists this clone with a few counts. CDR3 amino acids: CASSLGLAGHEQYF. In DNA form, the CDR3 reads TGTGCCAGCAGCTTAGGGCTAGCGGGACACGAGCAGTACTTC. The chain recombines TRBV7-9 with TRBJ2-7; 9 bases fit TRBD2. The CDR3 has 14 residues. CDR1 and CDR2 from the germline V gene are SEHNR and FQNEAQ (reference sequence). V was pared by 1 base and J by 5 bases, with 3 bases of the junction left unmatched.

This clone was counted a few times. V gene TRBV7-8 combines with J gene TRBJ2-5, with D hard to call. Germline CDR1 SGHVS, CDR2 FQNEAQ. V was shortened by 5 bases and J by 4 bases, with 14 bases between the two germline ends. The CDR3 is made up of 14 amino acids. Written as DNA, the CDR3 is TGTGCCAGCAGCCCCGGTGCAGCGAGAGAGACCCAGTACTTC. Translated, it gives CASSPGAARETQYF.

This clone was seen more than once but under ten times. This chain connects TRBV6-6 to TRBJ1-6; D possibly corresponds to TRBD1 (5 bases). This CDR3 region has 14 residues. Germline CDR1 and CDR2: MNHNY and SVGAGI (reference sequence). Trimming removed 0 bases at V and 7 bases at J, with 7 bases between. CDR3 nucleotides: TGTGCCAGCAGTTACTCGACAGACAATTCACCCCTCCACTTT. Protein product: CASSYSTDNSPLHF.

V usage is TRBV9 and J usage is TRBJ1-1; 8 bases fit TRBD1. Trimming at V came to 3 bases and at J to 3 bases, leaving 22 bases not matched to a gene. Per germline, CDR1 SGDLS and CDR2 YYNGEE. This CDR3 has 20 amino acids. The CDR3 loop is CASSADRDRFPFRSDTEAFF. The CDR3 region has the DNA TGTGCCAGCAGCGCCGACCGGGACAGGTTCCCATTCCGCTCGGACACTGAAGCTTTCTTT.

This chain connects TRBV6-4 to TRBJ1-2; D not certain. Germline-derived CDR1 and CDR2 are MRHNA and SNTAGT. There are 13 residues in the CDR3. V lost 4 bases, J lost 5 bases, and 11 bases lay in between. The CDR3 sequence: CASSVMWWYGYTF. The DNA for the CDR3 is TGTGCCAGCAGTGTCATGTGGTGGTATGGCTACACCTTC.